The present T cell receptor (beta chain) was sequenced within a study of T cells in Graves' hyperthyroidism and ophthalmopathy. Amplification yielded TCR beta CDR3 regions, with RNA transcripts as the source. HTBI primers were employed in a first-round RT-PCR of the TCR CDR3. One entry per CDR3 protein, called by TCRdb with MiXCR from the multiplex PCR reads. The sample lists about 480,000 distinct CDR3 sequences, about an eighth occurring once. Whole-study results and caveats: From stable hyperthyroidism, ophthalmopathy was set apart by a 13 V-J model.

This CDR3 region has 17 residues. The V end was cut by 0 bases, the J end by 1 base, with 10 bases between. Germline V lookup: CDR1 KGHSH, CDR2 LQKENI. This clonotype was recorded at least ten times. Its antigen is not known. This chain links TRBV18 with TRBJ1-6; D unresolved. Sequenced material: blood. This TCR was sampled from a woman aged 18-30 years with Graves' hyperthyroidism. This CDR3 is CASSPPPAESYNSPLHF. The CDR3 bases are TGTGCCAGCTCACCACCCCCGGCGGAATCCTATAATTCACCCCTCCACTTT.